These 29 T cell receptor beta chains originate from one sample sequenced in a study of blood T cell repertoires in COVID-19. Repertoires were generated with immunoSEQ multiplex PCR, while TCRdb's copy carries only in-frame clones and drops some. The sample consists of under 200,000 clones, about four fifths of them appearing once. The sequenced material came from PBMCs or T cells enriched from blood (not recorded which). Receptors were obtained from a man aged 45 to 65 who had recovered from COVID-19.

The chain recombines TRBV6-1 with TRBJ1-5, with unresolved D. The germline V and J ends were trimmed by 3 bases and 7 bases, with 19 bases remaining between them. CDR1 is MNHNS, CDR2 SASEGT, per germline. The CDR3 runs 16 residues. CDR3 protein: CASSDMFQVSGQPQHF. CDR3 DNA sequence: TGTGCCAGCAGTGACATGTTCCAGGTGTCCGGCCAGCCCCAGCATTTT.

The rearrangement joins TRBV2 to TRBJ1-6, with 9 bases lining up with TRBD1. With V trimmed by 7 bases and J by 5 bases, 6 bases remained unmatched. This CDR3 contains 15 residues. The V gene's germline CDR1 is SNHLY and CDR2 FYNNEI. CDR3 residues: CASINRGLNNSPLHF. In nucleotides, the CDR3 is TGTGCCAGCATAAACAGGGGGCTTAATAATTCACCCCTCCACTTT.

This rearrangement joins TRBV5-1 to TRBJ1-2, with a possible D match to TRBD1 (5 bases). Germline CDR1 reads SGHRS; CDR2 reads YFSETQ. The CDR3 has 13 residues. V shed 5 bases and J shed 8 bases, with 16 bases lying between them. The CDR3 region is CASRRDLQEGYTF. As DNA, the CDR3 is TGCGCCAGCAGGAGGGACTTACAAGAGGGCTACACCTTC. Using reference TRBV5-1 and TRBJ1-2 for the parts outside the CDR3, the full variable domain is KAGVTQTPRYLIKTRGQQVTLSCSPISGHRSVSWYQQTPGQGLQFLFEYFSETQRNKGNFPGRFSGRQFSNSRSEMNVSTLELGDSALYLCASRRDLQEGYTFGSGTRLTVV.

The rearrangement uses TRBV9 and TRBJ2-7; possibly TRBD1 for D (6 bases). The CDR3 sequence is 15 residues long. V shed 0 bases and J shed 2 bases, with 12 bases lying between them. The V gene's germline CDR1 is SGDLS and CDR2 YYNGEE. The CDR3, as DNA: TGTGCCAGCAGCGTAGGTCCGGACAGCGCCTACGAGCAGTACTTC. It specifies CASSVGPDSAYEQYF.

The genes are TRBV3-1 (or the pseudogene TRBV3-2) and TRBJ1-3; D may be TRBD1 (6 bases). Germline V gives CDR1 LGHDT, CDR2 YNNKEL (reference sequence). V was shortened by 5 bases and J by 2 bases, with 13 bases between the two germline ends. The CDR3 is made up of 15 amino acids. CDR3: CASSFRQVTGNTIYF. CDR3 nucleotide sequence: TGTGCCAGCAGCTTCCGACAGGTAACTGGAAACACCATATATTTT.

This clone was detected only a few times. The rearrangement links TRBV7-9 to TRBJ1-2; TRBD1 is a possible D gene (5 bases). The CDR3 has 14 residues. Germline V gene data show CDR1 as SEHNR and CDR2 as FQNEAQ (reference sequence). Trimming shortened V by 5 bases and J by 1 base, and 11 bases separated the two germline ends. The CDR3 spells CASSTWDFNYGYTF. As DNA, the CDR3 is TGTGCCAGCAGCACTTGGGACTTTAACTATGGCTACACCTTC.

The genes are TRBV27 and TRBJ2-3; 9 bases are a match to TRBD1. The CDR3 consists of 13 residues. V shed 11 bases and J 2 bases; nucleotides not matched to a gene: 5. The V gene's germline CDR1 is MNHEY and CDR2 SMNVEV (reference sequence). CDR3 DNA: TGTGCCCAGGACAGGGGATTCACAGATACGCAGTATTTT. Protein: CAQDRGFTDTQYF.

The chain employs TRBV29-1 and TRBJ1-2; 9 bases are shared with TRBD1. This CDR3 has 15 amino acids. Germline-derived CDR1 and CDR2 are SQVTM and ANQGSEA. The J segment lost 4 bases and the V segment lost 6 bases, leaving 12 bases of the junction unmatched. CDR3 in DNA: TGCAGCGTCCGGGACAGGGTGTCTGGAGCCTATGGCTACACCTTC. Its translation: CSVRDRVSGAYGYTF.

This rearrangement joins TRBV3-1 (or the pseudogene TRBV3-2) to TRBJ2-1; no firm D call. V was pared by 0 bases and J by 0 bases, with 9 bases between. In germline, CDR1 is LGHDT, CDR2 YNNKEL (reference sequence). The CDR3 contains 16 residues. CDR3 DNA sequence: TGTGCCAGCAGCCAAGATCGCTCCAGCTCCTACAATGAGCAGTTCTTC. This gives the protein CASSQDRSSSYNEQFF.

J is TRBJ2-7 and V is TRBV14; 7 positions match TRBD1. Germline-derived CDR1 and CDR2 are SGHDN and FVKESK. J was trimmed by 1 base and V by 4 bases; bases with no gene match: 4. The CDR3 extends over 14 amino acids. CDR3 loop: CASSLDRISYEQYF. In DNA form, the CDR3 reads TGTGCCAGCAGCCTGGACAGGATATCCTACGAGCAGTACTTC.

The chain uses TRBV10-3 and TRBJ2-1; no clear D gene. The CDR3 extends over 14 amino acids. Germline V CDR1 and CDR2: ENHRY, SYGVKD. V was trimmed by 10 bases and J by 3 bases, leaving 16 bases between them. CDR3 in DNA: TGTGCCACGCAAAGAGGCCCTAACTACAATGAGCAGTTCTTC. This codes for CATQRGPNYNEQFF.

CDR3 coding DNA: TGTGCCAGCAGCCCTTTTGGCCTGGAGGAACCCCAGCATTTT. It codes for CASSPFGLEEPQHF. The J gene is TRBJ1-5, the V gene TRBV28, with D hard to call. The V and J ends lost 6 bases and 10 bases respectively, with 19 bases between them. Germline CDR1 and CDR2: MDHEN and SYDVKM. This CDR3 region has 14 residues.

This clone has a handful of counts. The CDR3: CASSLAGGSTGELFF. The CDR3 DNA follows: TGTGCCAGCAGCTTAGCGGGAGGGAGCACCGGGGAGCTGTTTTTT. This sequence joins TRBV7-3 and TRBJ2-2, with 9 bases that match TRBD2. Germline CDR1 and CDR2: SGHTA and FQGTGA. This CDR3 contains 15 residues. The V segment lost 2 bases and the J segment 4 bases; nucleotides outside the gene matches: 2.

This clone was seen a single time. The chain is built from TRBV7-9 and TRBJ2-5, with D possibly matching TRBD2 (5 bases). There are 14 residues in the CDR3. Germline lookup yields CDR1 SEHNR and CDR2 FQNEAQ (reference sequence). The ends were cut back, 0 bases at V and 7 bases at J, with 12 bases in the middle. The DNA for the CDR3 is TGTGCCAGCAGCTTAGCGAGAGGGTTTGCGACCCAGTACTTC. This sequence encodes CASSLARGFATQYF.

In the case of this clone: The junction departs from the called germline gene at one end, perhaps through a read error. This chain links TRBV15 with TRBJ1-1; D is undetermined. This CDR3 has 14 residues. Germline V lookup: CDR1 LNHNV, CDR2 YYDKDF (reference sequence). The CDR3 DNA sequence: TGTGCCACCAGCGGAGACGGCAGAGGCACTGAAGCTTTCTTT. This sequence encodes CATSGDGRGTEAFF.

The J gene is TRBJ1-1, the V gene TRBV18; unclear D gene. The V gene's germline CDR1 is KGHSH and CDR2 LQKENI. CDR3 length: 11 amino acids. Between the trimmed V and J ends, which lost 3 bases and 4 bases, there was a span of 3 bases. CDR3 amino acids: CASSPATEAFF. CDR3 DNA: TGTGCCAGCTCACCGGCCACTGAAGCTTTCTTT.

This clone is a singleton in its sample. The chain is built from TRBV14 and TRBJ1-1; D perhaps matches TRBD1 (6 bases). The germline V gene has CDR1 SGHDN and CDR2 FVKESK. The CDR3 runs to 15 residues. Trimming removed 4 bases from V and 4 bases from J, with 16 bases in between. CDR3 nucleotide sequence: TGTGCCAGCAGCCCAACAGGGACGTCGTTCACTGAAGCTTTCTTT. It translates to CASSPTGTSFTEAFF.

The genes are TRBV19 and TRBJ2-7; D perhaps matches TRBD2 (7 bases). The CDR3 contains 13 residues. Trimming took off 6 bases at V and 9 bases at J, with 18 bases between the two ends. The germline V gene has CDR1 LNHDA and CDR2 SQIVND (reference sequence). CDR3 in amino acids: CASRGGDYEGQYF. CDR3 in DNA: TGTGCCAGTAGAGGGGGGGACTACGAAGGGCAGTACTTC.

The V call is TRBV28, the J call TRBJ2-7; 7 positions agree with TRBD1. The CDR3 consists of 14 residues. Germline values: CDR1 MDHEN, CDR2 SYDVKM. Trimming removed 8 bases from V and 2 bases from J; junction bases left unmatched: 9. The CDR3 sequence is CASGTGTAPYEQYF. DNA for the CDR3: TGTGCCAGCGGCACCGGGACAGCACCCTACGAGCAGTACTTC.

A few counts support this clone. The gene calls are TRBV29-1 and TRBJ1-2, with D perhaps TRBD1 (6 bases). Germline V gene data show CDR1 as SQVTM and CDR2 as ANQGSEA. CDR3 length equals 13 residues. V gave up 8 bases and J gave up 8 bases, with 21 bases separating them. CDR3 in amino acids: CSTERGGLEGYTF. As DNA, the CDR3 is TGCAGCACTGAACGGGGGGGGCTGGAGGGCTACACCTTC.

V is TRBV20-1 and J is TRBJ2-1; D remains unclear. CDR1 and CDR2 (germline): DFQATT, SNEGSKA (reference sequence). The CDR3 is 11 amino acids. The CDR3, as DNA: TGCCAACCAACTCTATGCAATGAGCAGTTCTTC. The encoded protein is CQPTLCNEQFF.

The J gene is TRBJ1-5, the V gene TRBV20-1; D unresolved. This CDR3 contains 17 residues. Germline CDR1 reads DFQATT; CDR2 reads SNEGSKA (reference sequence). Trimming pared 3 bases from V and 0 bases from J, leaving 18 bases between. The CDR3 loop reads CSASRPRAGLSNQPQHF. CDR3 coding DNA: TGCAGTGCTAGTCGCCCGAGGGCAGGACTTAGCAATCAGCCCCAGCATTTT.

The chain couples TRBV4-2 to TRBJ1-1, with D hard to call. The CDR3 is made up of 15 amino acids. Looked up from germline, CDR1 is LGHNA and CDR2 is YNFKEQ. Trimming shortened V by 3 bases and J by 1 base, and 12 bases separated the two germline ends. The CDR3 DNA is TGTGCCAGCAGCCAGCCCCTAGGAGAGAACACTGAAGCTTTCTTT. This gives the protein CASSQPLGENTEAFF.

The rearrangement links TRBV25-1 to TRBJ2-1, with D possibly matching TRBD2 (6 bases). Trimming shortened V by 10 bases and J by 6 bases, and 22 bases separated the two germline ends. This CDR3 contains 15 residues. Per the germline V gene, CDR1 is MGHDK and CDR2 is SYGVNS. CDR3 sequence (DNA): TGTGCCACCCAACGGTCGACTAGTGCCTTCAATGAGCAGTTCTTC. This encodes CATQRSTSAFNEQFF. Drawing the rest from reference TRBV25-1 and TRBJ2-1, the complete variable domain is EADIYQTPRYLVIGTGKKITLECSQTMGHDKMYWYQQDPGMELHLIHYSYGVNSTEKGDLSSESTVSRIRTEHFPLTLESARPSHTSQYLCATQRSTSAFNEQFFGPGTRLTVL.

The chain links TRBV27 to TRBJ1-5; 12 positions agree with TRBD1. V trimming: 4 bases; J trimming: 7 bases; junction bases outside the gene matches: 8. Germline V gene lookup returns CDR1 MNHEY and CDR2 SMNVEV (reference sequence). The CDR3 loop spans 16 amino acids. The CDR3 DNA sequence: TGTGCCAGCAGTTCGGGGACAGGGGGCAGGGGGCAGCCCCAGCATTTT. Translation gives CASSSGTGGRGQPQHF.

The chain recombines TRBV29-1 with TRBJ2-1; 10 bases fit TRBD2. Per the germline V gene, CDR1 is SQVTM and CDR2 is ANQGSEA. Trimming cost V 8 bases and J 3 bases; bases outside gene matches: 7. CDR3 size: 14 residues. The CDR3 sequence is CSPTGTSVYNEQFF. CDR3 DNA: TGCAGCCCCACCGGGACTAGCGTCTACAATGAGCAGTTCTTC.

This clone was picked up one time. The CDR3 DNA follows: TGTGCCAGCAGTCTTGACAGGGGGAATCAGCCCCAGCATTTT. Translating it yields CASSLDRGNQPQHF. V gene TRBV2 combines with J gene TRBJ1-5; the match to TRBD1 covers 9 bases. Unmatched junction bases numbered 3, after V lost 5 bases and J lost 4 bases. Germline CDR1 is SNHLY and CDR2 is FYNNEI. The CDR3 loop spans 14 amino acids.

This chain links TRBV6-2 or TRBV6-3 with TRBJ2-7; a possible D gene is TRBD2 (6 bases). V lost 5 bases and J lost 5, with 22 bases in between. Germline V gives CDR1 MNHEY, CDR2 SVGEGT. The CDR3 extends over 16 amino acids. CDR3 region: CASSPFRGGLRNEQYF. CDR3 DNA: TGTGCCAGCAGTCCGTTTCGCGGAGGGCTTAGAAACGAGCAGTACTTC.

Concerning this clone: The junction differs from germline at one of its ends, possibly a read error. CDR3 loop: CASTEPAGRSSYNSPLHF. The CDR3 DNA sequence: TGTGCCAGCACTGAACCGGCAGGGAGGAGCTCCTATAATTCACCCCTCCACTTT. The chain has TRBV6-1 and TRBJ1-6, with TRBD1 as a possible D gene (5 bases). CDR1 and CDR2 from the germline V gene are MNHNS and SASEGT. The CDR3 spans 18 residues.